A selection of T cell receptor beta chains follows, all from one sample in a study of Japanese encephalitis immunity and Zika vaccine responses. TCRdb re-called the 5' RACE reads through MiXCR, storing one row per CDR3 protein. The table includes some 280 distinct CDR3 sequences, 4.5% to 5% detected once. Sample: antigen-activated CD4+ T cells from blood, cultured, taken during a Zika inactivated vaccine study. These receptors were collected from an adult woman who received an inactivated Zika virus vaccine. Each CDR3 is given without its conserved first and last residue.

j_gene	v_gene	CDR3aa
TRBJ1-1	TRBV20-1	SARDREWSEAF
TRBJ2-3	TRBV4-3	ASSQEGGVGTDTQY
TRBJ1-2	TRBV18	ASSPRQAGTDGANYGYT
TRBJ1-6	TRBV4-3	ASSQGGTAPSPLH
TRBJ1-2	TRBV3-1	ASSRDRVGRGYGYT
TRBJ1-6	TRBV5-6	ASSQQGTPSSYNSPLH
TRBJ2-5	TRBV20-1	SAYPPTGGETQY
TRBJ2-3	TRBV10-3	AISEPRGKGQLTDTQY
TRBJ2-3	TRBV29-1	SVDLYAGGRDTQY
TRBJ2-4	TRBV20-1	SAREHQAKNIQY
TRBJ2-1	TRBV9	ASSENSGGSYNEQF
TRBJ2-3	TRBV5-1	ASNGLAGAAADTQY
TRBJ2-2	TRBV6-1	ASSEYGGLGTGELF
TRBJ2-3	TRBV12-3/TRBV12-4	ASNLGGYPGTQY
TRBJ2-1	TRBV2	ASRVDRGGSYNEQF
TRBJ1-2	TRBV5-6	ASSPGGDLRGYT
TRBJ2-5	TRBV5-1	ASSLQAGGQEETQY
TRBJ1-1	TRBV20-1	SARQDLNTEAF
TRBJ1-1	TRBV4-3	ASSQVLFGAAMNTEAF
TRBJ2-1	TRBV7-3	ASSPQAGGPHEQF
TRBJ2-7	TRBV19	ASSDWTGTEQY
TRBJ1-1	TRBV4-3	ASSRGGTANTEAF
TRBJ2-5	TRBV5-1	ASSLDIGEETQY
TRBJ2-2	TRBV4-3	ASSQVAGAIGELF
TRBJ1-1	TRBV28	ASSFRGRAF
TRBJ1-2	TRBV4-3	ASSQDDGSYGYT
TRBJ1-2	TRBV20-1	SARLTGNYGYT
TRBJ1-1	TRBV4-3	ASSSTANTEAF
TRBJ2-3	TRBV5-4	ASSSPSGVTDTQY
TRBJ2-4	TRBV2	ASRRQGETKNIQY
TRBJ1-2	TRBV11-2	ASSRQPYGYT
TRBJ1-6	TRBV20-1	SAREAGGMGNSPLH
TRBJ1-1	TRBV4-3	ASSQAGGGTEAF
TRBJ1-1	TRBV4-3	ASSKSQYYEAC
TRBJ1-2	TRBV4-3	ASSQEGAGAYGYT
TRBJ1-5	TRBV6-2/TRBV6-3	ASTDTNSQPQH
TRBJ2-3	TRBV28	ASSSPAGGHRYGTDTQY
TRBJ1-1	TRBV20-1	SAKTRFQEAF
TRBJ1-2	TRBV6-1	AIRDHYYGYT
TRBJ1-2	TRBV7-2	ASSVGTFSYGYT
TRBJ1-2	TRBV2	ASSEGGYGYT
TRBJ2-3	TRBV2	ASRRTSGLTDTQY
TRBJ1-1	TRBV4-3	ASTWGENTEAF
TRBJ1-1	TRBV18	ASSPPKGEAF
TRBJ2-5	TRBV7-9	ASSLVERLGWETQY
TRBJ1-2	TRBV7-2	AGSQGAGYT
TRBJ1-6	TRBV4-3	ASQGGTAPSPLH
TRBJ1-2	TRBV4-3	ASSMGGIGYT
TRBJ2-1	TRBV11-3	ASSPGGAGGYNEQF
TRBJ1-1	TRBV28	ASNDPRGVSTEAF
TRBJ1-2	TRBV11-2	ASSLEGGAWYGYT
TRBJ1-1	TRBV5-6	ASSSGATAEAF
TRBJ1-5	TRBV4-3	ASSQVGPDQPQH